Below are 4 T cell receptor beta chains sequenced from a single sample in a study of neurological immune-mediated disorders. The sample's time point: longitudinal time-point 2. MiXCR was run by TCRdb on the 5' RACE reads, yielding one entry per CDR3 protein. Here the sample spans roughly 80,000 distinct CDR3 sequences, over 4.5% being singletons. The sample was PBMCs. These receptors were taken from a woman aged 55 to 70 with multiple sclerosis.

This clonotype was observed at least ten times. This chain connects TRBV5-6 to TRBJ2-7; 7 nucleotides align to TRBD1. CDR3 length: 15 residues. With 4 bases clipped from V and 6 bases from J, the junction kept 13 bases outside the gene matches. Germline-derived CDR1 and CDR2 are SGHDT and YYEEEE. The CDR3 sequence: CASSAETGLLGEQYF. The CDR3 coding sequence is TGTGCCAGCAGCGCCGAGACAGGGTTGTTGGGCGAGCAGTACTTC.

At least ten counts were recorded for this clonotype. The genes are TRBV12-3 or TRBV12-4 and TRBJ2-5; unclear D gene. The CDR3 is made up of 13 amino acids. Trimming took off 3 bases at V and 3 bases at J, with 8 bases between the two ends. CDR3 protein: CASSFWTEETQYF. CDR3 bases: TGTGCCAGCAGTTTTTGGACGGAAGAGACCCAGTACTTC.

This clonotype was seen many times. This chain links TRBV20-1 with TRBJ1-2; D may be TRBD1 (5 bases). The CDR3 loop spans 14 amino acids. Trimming shortened V by 0 bases and J by 8 bases, and 16 bases separated the two germline ends. The germline V gene has CDR1 DFQATT and CDR2 SNEGSKA (reference sequence). The chain's CDR3 is CSARDEGQAGGYTF. The CDR3 DNA reads as TGCAGTGCTAGAGATGAGGGGCAGGCAGGAGGCTACACCTTC.

This clonotype showed up just a few times. V usage is TRBV5-4 and J usage is TRBJ2-1, with TRBD2 matching over 10 bases. Germline loops: CDR1 SGHNT, CDR2 YYREEE (reference sequence). V shed 4 bases and J 8 bases; nucleotides not matched to a gene: 9. This CDR3 contains 15 residues. The CDR3 region has the DNA TGTGCCAGCAGCCCGGTGTTAGCGGGGGGCCATGAGCAGTTCTTC. It translates to CASSPVLAGGHEQFF.